One sample yielded the 19 T cell receptor beta chains listed below, sequenced in a study of shared clonotypes between healthy human individuals. Sequencing used immunoSEQ multiplex PCR; TCRdb keeps in-frame clones, though not all of them. The sample holds millions of clones; roughly 95% are singletons and the top ten take about 0.13%. Sequencing was carried out using naive CD4+ T cells sorted from blood. Stated subset: CD45RA+ positively selected. Receptor source: a man aged 18 to 29 in good health.

This clone has a single count. The chain joins TRBV18 to TRBJ1-6, with 7 nucleotides matching TRBD1. J was trimmed by 7 bases and V by 6 bases; bases with no gene match: 12. The length of the CDR3 is 16 residues. Germline values: CDR1 KGHSH, CDR2 LQKENI. CDR3 region: CASSSLNRGENSPLHF. The CDR3 nucleotides are TGTGCCAGCTCCTCGCTAAACAGGGGTGAGAATTCACCCCTCCACTTT.

This chain joins TRBV6-6 and TRBJ2-1; 7 bases are shared with TRBD2. Germline CDR1 reads MNHNY; CDR2 reads SVGAGI (reference sequence). Trimming took 5 bases from V and 0 from J; bases not matched to a gene: 1. The CDR3 is 14 residues long. The CDR3 region has the DNA TGTGCCAGCAGTCGGGGGGACTCCTACAATGAGCAGTTCTTC. Protein sequence: CASSRGDSYNEQFF.

The chain uses TRBV4-3 and TRBJ1-5; TRBD1 matches at 7 bases. The CDR3 consists of 15 residues. Trimming cost V 0 bases and J 7 bases; bases outside gene matches: 6. Germline V lookup: CDR1 LGHNA, CDR2 YSLEER. CDR3 protein: CASSQERGGGQPQHF. CDR3 bases: TGCGCCAGCAGCCAAGAACGAGGGGGCGGACAGCCCCAGCATTTT.

A note on this clone: The same CDR3 is also encoded by other DNA sequences in this sample. This sequence joins TRBV7-2 and TRBJ1-1; D not certain. Trimming shortened V by 1 base and J by 1 base, and 7 bases separated the two germline ends. This CDR3 has 14 residues. Germline CDR1 SGHTA, CDR2 FQGNSA. CDR3 coding DNA: TGTGCCAGCAGCTTAGGTCGGGCGAACACTGAAGCTTTCTTT. This sequence encodes CASSLGRANTEAFF.

This chain links TRBV20-1 with TRBJ1-3; a possible D gene is TRBD1 (5 bases). The CDR3 contains 11 residues. The germline gives CDR1 DFQATT, CDR2 SNEGSKA (reference sequence). The CDR3 DNA reads TGCGGGGCAGGGATTGGAAACACCATATATTTT. Translating it yields CGAGIGNTIYF.

The chain has TRBV4-1 and TRBJ2-7; TRBD1 agrees at 12 bases. The germline V gene encodes CDR1 MGHRA and CDR2 YSYEKL. Unmatched junction bases numbered 7, after V lost 3 bases and J lost 7 bases. The CDR3 sequence is 15 residues long. In DNA, the CDR3 is TGCGCCAGCAGCCAGCCGGGACAGGGGGCCCAAGAGCAGTACTTC. Translating it yields CASSQPGQGAQEQYF.

J is TRBJ2-7 and V is TRBV5-4, with a tentative D call TRBD1 (6 bases). With 4 bases removed from V and 5 bases from J, the gap between germline ends came to 10 bases. The CDR3 loop spans 12 amino acids. The V gene's germline CDR1 is SGHNT and CDR2 YYREEE (reference sequence). DNA of the CDR3: TGTGCCAGCAGCCCTAACAGGGACGAGCAGTACTTC. Protein: CASSPNRDEQYF.

The V and J genes are TRBV28 and TRBJ1-4; no clear D. With 4 bases removed from V and 3 bases from J, the gap between germline ends came to 12 bases. This CDR3 comprises 15 residues. Germline V gene lookup returns CDR1 MDHEN and CDR2 SYDVKM. CDR3 residues: CASSSPEYSNEKLFF. The CDR3 DNA is TGTGCCAGCAGTTCCCCAGAGTATTCTAATGAAAAACTGTTTTTT.

This sequence joins TRBV14 and TRBJ1-3; no definite D call. Germline V lookup: CDR1 SGHDN, CDR2 FVKESK. The V end lost 4 bases, the J end lost 4 bases, and 8 bases lay between the germline ends. This CDR3 comprises 13 residues. The CDR3 loop reads CASSRQPGNTIYF. CDR3 coding DNA: TGTGCCAGCAGCCGTCAGCCCGGAAACACCATATATTTT.

V is TRBV11-2 and J is TRBJ1-1, with D possibly being TRBD1 (5 bases). With 5 bases removed from V and 4 bases from J, the gap between germline ends came to 11 bases. The CDR3 sequence is 13 residues long. CDR1 is SGHAT and CDR2 is FQNNGV in the germline V gene. The CDR3 region is CASSPDRTTEAFF. The CDR3 DNA is TGTGCCAGCAGCCCCGACAGAACCACTGAAGCTTTCTTT.

The chain joins TRBV6-1 to TRBJ1-2; tentatively, D is TRBD1 (6 bases). The CDR3 is 16 residues long. Trimming pared 0 bases from V and 0 bases from J, leaving 11 bases between. The germline V gene has CDR1 MNHNS and CDR2 SASEGT. CDR3 nucleotides: TGTGCCAGCAGTGAAGCAGCAGGGGAATCTAACTATGGCTACACCTTC. Protein: CASSEAAGESNYGYTF.

The chain links TRBV19 to TRBJ1-2, with a tentative D call TRBD1 (6 bases). From germline, CDR1 is LNHDA and CDR2 SQIVND (reference sequence). This CDR3 contains 12 residues. V lost 1 base and J 7 bases, leaving 7 bases between the germline ends. This chain's CDR3 is CASSIARGGYTF. In DNA, the CDR3 is TGTGCCAGTAGTATAGCCAGGGGTGGCTACACCTTC. The variable domain in full, completed from reference TRBV19 and TRBJ1-2, reads DGGITQSPKYLFRKEGQNVTLSCEQNLNHDAMYWYRQDPGQGLRLIYYSQIVNDFQKGDIAEGYSVSREKKESFPLTVTSAQKNPTAFYLCASSIARGGYTFGSGTRLTVV.

The chain uses TRBV6-6 and TRBJ1-4; D is unclear. Germline CDR1 reads MNHNY; CDR2 reads SVGAGI (reference sequence). The CDR3 is 16 amino acids. The germline V and J ends were trimmed by 10 bases and 1 base, with 19 bases remaining between them. The CDR3 here is CATVSGALVTNEKLFF. CDR3 coding DNA: TGTGCCACCGTGTCCGGAGCCCTGGTAACTAATGAAAAACTGTTTTTT.

The chain uses TRBV18 and TRBJ1-2, with D tentatively TRBD1 (6 bases). Germline CDR1 KGHSH, CDR2 LQKENI. The CDR3 extends over 14 amino acids. Between the trimmed V and J ends, which lost 5 bases and 4 bases, there was a span of 14 bases. CDR3 DNA sequence: TGTGCCAGCTCAACTGGACAGACCTCCTATGGCTACACCTTC. This translates into CASSTGQTSYGYTF.

The chain employs TRBV19 and TRBJ2-1; D is unclear. V shed 4 bases and J shed 8 bases, with 6 bases lying between them. Germline CDR1 reads LNHDA; CDR2 reads SQIVND (reference sequence). There are 11 residues in the CDR3. The CDR3 DNA follows: TGTGCCAGTAGTAGGTATTATGAGCAGTTCTTC. Translating it yields CASSRYYEQFF.

The rearrangement joins TRBV6-4 to TRBJ1-6; perhaps TRBD1 as D (5 bases). Deletions cut 4 bases from V and 13 bases from J, with 14 bases between. The germline V gene encodes CDR1 MRHNA and CDR2 SNTAGT. The CDR3 has 13 residues. The CDR3: CASSVRDGDPLHF. The CDR3 DNA reads TGTGCCAGCAGTGTCAGGGACGGCGACCCCCTCCACTTT.

The chain combines TRBV18 with TRBJ2-2; TRBD2 is a possible D gene (5 bases). Trimming shortened V by 3 bases and J by 4 bases, and 15 bases separated the two germline ends. Germline CDR1 reads KGHSH; CDR2 reads LQKENI. The length of the CDR3 is 16 residues. The CDR3 loop is CASSPSSGSPTGELFF. CDR3 nucleotides: TGTGCCAGCTCACCCAGTTCGGGGTCGCCCACCGGGGAGCTGTTTTTT. Together with reference TRBV18 and TRBJ2-2, the CDR3 gives the full variable domain: NAGVMQNPRHLVRRRGQEARLRCSPMKGHSHVYWYRQLPEEGLKFMVYLQKENIIDESGMPKERFSAEFPKEGPSILRIQQVVRGDSAAYFCASSPSSGSPTGELFFGEGSRLTVL.

This clone appeared once. J is TRBJ1-1 and V is TRBV4-1; D uncertain. This CDR3 has 12 amino acids. Germline lookup yields CDR1 MGHRA and CDR2 YSYEKL. Trimming took off 2 bases at V and 8 bases at J, with 9 bases between the two ends. CDR3 DNA sequence: TGCGCCAGCAGCCAACCACATGGGGAAGCTTTCTTT. Protein product: CASSQPHGEAFF.

V is TRBV10-1 and J is TRBJ2-2, with 11 positions matching TRBD2. The V gene end was trimmed by 9 bases and the J gene end by 7 bases; junction bases not matched to a gene: 10. Germline CDR1 and CDR2: WNHNN and SYGVQD (reference sequence). The CDR3 spans 15 residues. The CDR3 nucleotides are TGCGCCAGTTCTAGCGGGGGGCCACCGGACGGGGAGCTGTTTTTT. Amino acids: CASSSGGPPDGELFF.